The sequence of this T cell receptor beta chain was determined in a study of cytomegalovirus exposure and HLA in healthy donors. Overall study results and limits: Among the most significant clusters, several appeared linked to common viral pathogens in a later analysis. Serostatus for CMV was the only available immune exposure information.

As regards this clone: What it recognizes is unknown.

Primers for the PCR totalled 60 Vbeta and 13 Jbeta. TCRdb's table, derived via immunoSEQ multiplex PCR, lists solely in-frame clones and lacks some. This sample carries 110,000 to 150,000 clones, roughly 80% of them seen once, and the ten largest clones take more than 0.75%. The CDR3 has 13 residues. V lost 4 bases to trimming and J lost 1 base; unmatched junction nucleotides: 0. Germline CDR1 is MNHNS and CDR2 is SASEGT. This receptor was obtained from a man between 18 and 29 years old in good health and CMV-seronegative. Sequencing was carried out using PBMCs. The V call is TRBV6-1, the J call TRBJ2-5; 7 nucleotides match TRBD2. The CDR3 DNA follows: TGTGCCAGCAGTGGGGGGGGCCAAGAGACCCAGTACTTC. Protein product: CASSGGGQETQYF.